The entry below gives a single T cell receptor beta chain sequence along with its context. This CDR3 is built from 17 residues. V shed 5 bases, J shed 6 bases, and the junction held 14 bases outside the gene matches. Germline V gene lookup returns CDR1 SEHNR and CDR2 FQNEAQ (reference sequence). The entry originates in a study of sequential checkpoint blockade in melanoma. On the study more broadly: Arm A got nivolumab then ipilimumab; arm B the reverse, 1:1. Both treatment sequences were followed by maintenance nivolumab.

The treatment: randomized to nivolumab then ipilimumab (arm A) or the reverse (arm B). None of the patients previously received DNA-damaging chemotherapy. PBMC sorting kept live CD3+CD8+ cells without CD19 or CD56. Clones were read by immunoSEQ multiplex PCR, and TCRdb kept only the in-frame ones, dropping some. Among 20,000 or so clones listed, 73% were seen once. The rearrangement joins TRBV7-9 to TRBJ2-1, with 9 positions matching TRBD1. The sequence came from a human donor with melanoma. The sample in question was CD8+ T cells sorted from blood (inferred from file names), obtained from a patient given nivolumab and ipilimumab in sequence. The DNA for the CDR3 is TGTGCCAGCAGCCCAGGACAGGGGCGCGTACAAGGCAATGAGCAGTTCTTC. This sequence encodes CASSPGQGRVQGNEQFF.